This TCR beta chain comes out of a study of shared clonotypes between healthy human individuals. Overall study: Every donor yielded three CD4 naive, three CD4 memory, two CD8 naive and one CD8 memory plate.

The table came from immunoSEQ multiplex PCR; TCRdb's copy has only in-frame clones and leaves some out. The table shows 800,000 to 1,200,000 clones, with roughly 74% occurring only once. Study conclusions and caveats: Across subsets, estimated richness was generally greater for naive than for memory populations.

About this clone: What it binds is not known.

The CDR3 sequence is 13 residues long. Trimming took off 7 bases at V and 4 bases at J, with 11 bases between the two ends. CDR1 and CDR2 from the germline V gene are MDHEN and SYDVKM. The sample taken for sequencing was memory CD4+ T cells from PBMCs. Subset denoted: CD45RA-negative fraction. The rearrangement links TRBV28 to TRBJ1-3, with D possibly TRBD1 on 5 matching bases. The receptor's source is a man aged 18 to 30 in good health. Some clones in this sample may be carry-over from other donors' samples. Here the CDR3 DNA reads TGTGCCAGCATAAGGACACTAGGAAACACCATATATTTT. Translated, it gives CASIRTLGNTIYF.